The T cell receptor beta chain described here comes from a study of blood T cell repertoires in COVID-19. Background on the study: Sites across the United States, Italy and Spain contributed samples from acute and convalescent COVID-19. PBMCs, B-cell-depleted T cells, or T cells were the source of the cDNA or gDNA that made up the material.

The J segment lost 0 bases and the V segment lost 2 bases, leaving 6 bases of the junction unmatched. There are 17 residues in the CDR3. Germline loops: CDR1 MNHNS, CDR2 SASEGT. Profiling relied on immunoSEQ multiplex PCR, and the TCRdb table lists in-frame clones only, not all of them. The data show 380,000 or so clones, roughly 90% seen once. V and J are TRBV6-1 and TRBJ2-3; 9 nucleotides match TRBD2. The TCR originated in a man aged 35-49 years with acute or convalescent COVID-19. Material: peripheral blood. CDR3 protein: CASSEISSGISTDTQYF. The CDR3 DNA sequence: TGTGCCAGCAGTGAAATTTCTAGCGGGATAAGCACAGATACGCAGTATTTT.